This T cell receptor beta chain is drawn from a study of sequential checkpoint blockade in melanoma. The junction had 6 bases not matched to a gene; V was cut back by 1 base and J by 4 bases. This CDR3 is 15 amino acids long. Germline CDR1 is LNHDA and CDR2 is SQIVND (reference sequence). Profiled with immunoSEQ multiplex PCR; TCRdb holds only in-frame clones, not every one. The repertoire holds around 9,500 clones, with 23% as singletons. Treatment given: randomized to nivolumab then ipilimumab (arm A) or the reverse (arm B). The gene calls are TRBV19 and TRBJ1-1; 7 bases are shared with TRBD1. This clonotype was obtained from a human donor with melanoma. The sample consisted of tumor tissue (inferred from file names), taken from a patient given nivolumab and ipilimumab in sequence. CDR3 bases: TGTGCCAGTAGTATAGCAGGGGGAGCAGGCACTGAAGCTTTCTTT. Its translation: CASSIAGGAGTEAFF.